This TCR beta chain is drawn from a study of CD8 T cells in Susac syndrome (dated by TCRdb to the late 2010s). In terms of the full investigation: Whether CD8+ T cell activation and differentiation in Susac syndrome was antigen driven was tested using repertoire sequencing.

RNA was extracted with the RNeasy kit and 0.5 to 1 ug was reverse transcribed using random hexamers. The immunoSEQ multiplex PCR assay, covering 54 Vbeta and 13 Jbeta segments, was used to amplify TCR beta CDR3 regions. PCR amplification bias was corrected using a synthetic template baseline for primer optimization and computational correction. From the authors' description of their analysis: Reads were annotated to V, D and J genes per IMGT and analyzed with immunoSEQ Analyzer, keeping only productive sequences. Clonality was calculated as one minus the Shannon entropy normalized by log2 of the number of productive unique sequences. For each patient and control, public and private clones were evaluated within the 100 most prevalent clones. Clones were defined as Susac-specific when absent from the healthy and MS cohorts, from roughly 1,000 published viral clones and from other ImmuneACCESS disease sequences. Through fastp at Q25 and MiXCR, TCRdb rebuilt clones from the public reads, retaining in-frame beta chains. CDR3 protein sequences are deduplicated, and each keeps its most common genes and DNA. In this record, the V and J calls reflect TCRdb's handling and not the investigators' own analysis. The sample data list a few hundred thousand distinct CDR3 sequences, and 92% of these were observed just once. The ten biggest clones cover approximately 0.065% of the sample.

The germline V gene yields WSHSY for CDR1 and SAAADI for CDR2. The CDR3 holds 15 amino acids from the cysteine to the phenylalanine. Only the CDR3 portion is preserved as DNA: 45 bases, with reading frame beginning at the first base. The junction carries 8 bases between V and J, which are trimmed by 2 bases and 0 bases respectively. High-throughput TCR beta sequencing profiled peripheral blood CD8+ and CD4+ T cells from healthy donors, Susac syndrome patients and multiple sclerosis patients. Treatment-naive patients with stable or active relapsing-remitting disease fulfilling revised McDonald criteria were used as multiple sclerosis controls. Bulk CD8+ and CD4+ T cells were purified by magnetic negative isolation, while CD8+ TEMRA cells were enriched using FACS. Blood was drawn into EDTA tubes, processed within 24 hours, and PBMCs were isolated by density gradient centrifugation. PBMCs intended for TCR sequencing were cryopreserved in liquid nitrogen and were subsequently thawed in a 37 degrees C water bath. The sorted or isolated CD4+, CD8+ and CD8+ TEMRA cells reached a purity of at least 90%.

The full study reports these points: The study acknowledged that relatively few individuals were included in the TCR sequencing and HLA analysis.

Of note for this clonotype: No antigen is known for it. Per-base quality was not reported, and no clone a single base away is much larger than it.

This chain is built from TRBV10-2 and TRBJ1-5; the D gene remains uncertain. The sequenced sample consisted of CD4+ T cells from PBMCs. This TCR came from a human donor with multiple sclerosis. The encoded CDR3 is CASSEGGSSNQPQHF. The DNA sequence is TGCGCCAGCAGTGAGGGAGGGAGTAGCAATCAGCCCCAGCATTTT.